The entry that follows covers one TCR beta chain sequence. The antigen is not known. The data belong to a study of T-cell memory formation after mild COVID-19. General observations from the study: Contracting clones from day 15 to 85 showed balanced CD4/CD8; later expanders favored CD4+. In pre-infection memory, a portion of responding clones appeared, which suggested that cross-reactive memory joined.

Constant-segment primers were used for 5'RACE, and the resulting TCR alpha and TCR beta cDNA libraries carried sample barcodes and UMIs. TCRdb called the 5' RACE reads again in MiXCR, with one record for every CDR3 protein. The table records roughly 500,000 distinct CDR3 sequences, about a fifth of them present only once. Sequencing was performed on PBMCs or a T cell subset sorted from them (not recorded which). The TCR was taken from an adult woman who had mild COVID-19 (a few samples of this study predate the infection). Cell type and time point are not known.

The CDR3 bases are TGTGCCAGCAGCTTAGCCCAGCTGAACACTGAAGCTTTCTTT. Translation gives CASSLAQLNTEAFF. The J gene is TRBJ1-1, the V gene TRBV7-2; D ambiguous. The CDR3 spans 14 residues. Germline V gene data show CDR1 as SGHTA and CDR2 as FQGNSA. The V end lost 0 bases, the J end lost 0 bases, and 5 bases lay between the germline ends.